Following are 2 T cell receptor beta chains from one sample sequenced in a study of blood T cell repertoires in COVID-19. Method: immunoSEQ multiplex PCR; TCRdb's copy keeps in-frame clones and lacks some. The table shows tens of thousands of clones, with roughly 84% occurring only once. Sequencing was done on a sample of peripheral blood. Receptor source: a woman aged 55-69 years with acute or convalescent COVID-19.

This clone was counted between two and nine times. The V gene is TRBV7-9, the J gene TRBJ1-1; D gene ambiguous. V was shortened by 3 bases and J by 0 bases, with 14 bases between the two germline ends. CDR3 size: 16 residues. Germline CDR1 reads SEHNR; CDR2 reads FQNEAQ (reference sequence). CDR3 in DNA: TGTGCCAGCAGCTTTCCCCCGGGAGGTTTGAACACTGAAGCTTTCTTT. It codes for CASSFPPGGLNTEAFF.

V and J are TRBV5-6 and TRBJ1-1, with 8 bases lining up with TRBD1. V was clipped by 4 bases and J by 2 bases; unmatched bases: 4. Germline V gene data show CDR1 as SGHDT and CDR2 as YYEEEE. This CDR3 has 14 amino acids. CDR3 sequence reads: CASSVGQGNTEAFF. CDR3 in DNA: TGTGCCAGCAGCGTCGGACAGGGAAACACTGAAGCTTTCTTT.